One and the same sample provided the 17 T cell receptor beta chains below, sequenced in a study of cytomegalovirus exposure and HLA in healthy donors. It was with 60 Vbeta and 13 Jbeta primers that the PCR ran. Data came from immunoSEQ multiplex PCR; TCRdb stores just in-frame clones and leaves some out. The table includes 150,000 to 200,000 clones, roughly a tenth detected once. Sequenced material: PBMCs. Receptors were obtained from a woman aged 25 to 39 in good health and CMV-seropositive.

This clone was recorded a few times. J is TRBJ1-3 and V is TRBV7-2, with 8 nucleotides matching TRBD1. The V and J ends lost 3 bases and 2 bases, in that order; junction bases with no gene match: 6. Looked up from germline, CDR1 is SGHTA and CDR2 is FQGNSA. The CDR3 length is 16 residues. CDR3 nucleotide sequence: TGTGCCAGCAGCTTCAGAAGGACAGGGACTGGAAACACCATATATTTT. Encoded protein: CASSFRRTGTGNTIYF.

The chain's CDR3 is CASSSSKQGRNTEAFF. The CDR3 DNA sequence: TGTGCCAGCAGCTCTAGTAAACAGGGGCGAAACACTGAAGCTTTCTTT. This chain links TRBV5-4 with TRBJ1-1; 7 bases map to TRBD1. The CDR3 runs to 16 residues. Germline V lookup: CDR1 SGHNT, CDR2 YYREEE (reference sequence). The junction had 10 bases not matched to a gene; V was cut back by 3 bases and J by 2 bases.

This chain uses TRBV25-1 with TRBJ2-3; weak D call: TRBD1 (5 bases). CDR1 and CDR2 from the germline V gene are MGHDK and SYGVNS. The V and J ends lost 2 bases and 1 base respectively, with 13 bases between them. This CDR3 spans 16 amino acids. In DNA form, the CDR3 reads TGTGCCAGCAGTGAAAGGGGCCGGCCAGGCACAGATACGCAGTATTTT. This gives the protein CASSERGRPGTDTQYF.

A note on this clone: This sample includes further DNA sequences coding for the same CDR3. The V gene is TRBV19, the J gene TRBJ2-7, with 9 bases matching TRBD1. In germline, CDR1 is LNHDA, CDR2 SQIVND (reference sequence). The junction had 2 bases not matched to a gene; V was cut back by 3 bases and J by 2 bases. There are 14 residues in the CDR3. Written as DNA, the CDR3 is TGTGCCAGTAGTATTGGGACAGGGCCCTACGAGCAGTACTTC. It yields the protein CASSIGTGPYEQYF.

The rearrangement links TRBV11-2 to TRBJ2-1; D remains ambiguous. The germline CDR1 and CDR2 sequences are SGHAT and FQNNGV. V lost 4 bases, J lost 0 bases, and 13 bases lay in between. This CDR3 comprises 16 residues. The CDR3 region is CASSSLRVSSYNEQFF. CDR3 coding DNA: TGTGCCAGCAGCTCCCTACGGGTGAGCTCCTACAATGAGCAGTTCTTC.

The J gene is TRBJ2-5, the V gene TRBV10-3; D is unclear. This CDR3 is 12 amino acids long. The germline CDR1 and CDR2 sequences are ENHRY and SYGVKD. V was cut by 4 bases and J by 2 bases, with 5 bases left in between. CDR3 in DNA: TGTGCCATCAGTGGGAGTCAAGAGACCCAGTACTTC. Amino acids: CAISGSQETQYF.

The CDR3 DNA reads as TGTGCCAGCAGTGAAGGGGTTCCGGACAGGGCCTATGGCTACACCTTC. This translates into CASSEGVPDRAYGYTF. The rearrangement joins TRBV6-1 to TRBJ1-2; TRBD1 matches 8 bases. In germline, CDR1 is MNHNS, CDR2 SASEGT. Losses at the gene ends were 1 base for V and 4 bases for J; bases not matched to a gene: 8. The CDR3 totals 16 residues.

This clone was seen a few times. The J gene is TRBJ1-1, the V gene TRBV10-3, with 7 positions matching TRBD1. Germline-derived CDR1 and CDR2 are ENHRY and SYGVKD. V was clipped by 6 bases and J by 0 bases; unmatched bases: 4. This CDR3 comprises 14 residues. The CDR3 protein is CAIRGTDMNTEAFF. The CDR3 coding sequence is TGTGCCATCAGGGGGACAGACATGAACACTGAAGCTTTCTTT.

V usage is TRBV7-9 and J usage is TRBJ2-7; a weak D match, TRBD1 (5 bases). V lost 3 bases and J 3 bases, leaving 9 bases between the germline ends. Germline V CDR1 and CDR2: SEHNR, FQNEAQ (reference sequence). This CDR3 is 13 amino acids long. CDR3 nucleotides: TGTGCCAGCAGCTTCAAAGGGGTCTACGAGCAGTACTTC. It encodes CASSFKGVYEQYF.

This clone was observed a single time. This rearrangement joins TRBV18 to TRBJ2-7; TRBD2 matches at 7 bases. V shed 0 bases, J shed 4 bases, and the junction held 3 bases outside the gene matches. The CDR3 runs 14 residues. Germline lookup yields CDR1 KGHSH and CDR2 LQKENI. The CDR3 coding sequence is TGTGCCAGCTCACCACCGGCGGGAGTGTACGAGCAGTACTTC. Translated: CASSPPAGVYEQYF.

This clone has a single count. Here the CDR3 omits its conserved ending phenylalanine or tryptophan, so a read error is the likely source. The chain couples TRBV5-6 to TRBJ2-3, with 7 bases identical to TRBD2. The CDR3 runs 16 residues. Germline values: CDR1 SGHDT, CDR2 YYEEEE. V lost 4 bases, J lost 0 bases, and 8 bases stayed unmatched. The CDR3 sequence: CASSPLAAYSTDTQYL. The CDR3 bases are TGTGCCAGCAGCCCTCTAGCGGCGTATAGCACAGATACGCAGTATTTG.

J is TRBJ1-2 and V is TRBV30; no definite D call. CDR3 size: 12 residues. Germline V gives CDR1 GTSNPN, CDR2 SVGIG (reference sequence). Trimming took off 2 bases at V and 7 bases at J, with 11 bases between the two ends. The CDR3 sequence: CAWSYNGGGYTF. The CDR3 DNA reads TGTGCCTGGAGTTATAACGGAGGTGGCTACACCTTC.

CDR3 sequence reads: CASSLGPGQLVTEAFF. Written as DNA, the CDR3 is TGTGCCAGCAGCTTGGGGCCGGGACAGTTGGTCACTGAAGCTTTCTTT. The chain uses TRBV5-4 and TRBJ1-1; 7 nucleotides agree with TRBD1. Looked up from germline, CDR1 is SGHNT and CDR2 is YYREEE (reference sequence). The junction had 9 bases not matched to a gene; V was cut back by 0 bases and J by 4 bases. The CDR3 totals 16 residues.

V and J are TRBV11-3 and TRBJ2-7, with 15 nucleotides matching TRBD2. CDR1 is SGHNT, CDR2 YENEEA, per germline. CDR3 size: 17 residues. The trim removed 5 bases at V and 4 bases at J, leaving 9 bases unmatched. The CDR3 DNA sequence: TGTGCCAGCAGCCCATCCTGGACTAGCGGGAGGGAGTACGAGCAGTACTTC. This gives the protein CASSPSWTSGREYEQYF.

For the CDR3, the DNA is TGCAGCGTTCGGGACAGGAGTCGCCCGAGGTATGGCTACACCTTC. It yields the protein CSVRDRSRPRYGYTF. The chain couples TRBV29-1 to TRBJ1-2; 8 nucleotides align to TRBD1. Germline V gene lookup returns CDR1 SQVTM and CDR2 ANQGSEA. CDR3 length equals 15 residues. Losses at the gene ends were 5 bases for V and 5 bases for J; bases not matched to a gene: 13.

This clone was found a few times. The V gene is TRBV9, the J gene TRBJ2-1; maybe TRBD2 (6 bases). Trimming cost V 0 bases and J 8 bases, with 15 bases left between them. The CDR3 has 15 amino acids. CDR1 and CDR2 from the germline V gene are SGDLS and YYNGEE. The CDR3 DNA is TGTGCCAGCAGCGTAGAGAGCGGAGGGCACTATGAGCAGTTCTTC. This sequence encodes CASSVESGGHYEQFF.

The J gene is TRBJ1-1, the V gene TRBV6-6; D is ambiguous. The V end was cut by 0 bases, the J end by 8 bases, with 13 bases between. Per germline, CDR1 MNHNY and CDR2 SVGAGI (reference sequence). This CDR3 spans 14 amino acids. CDR3: CASSYSNSFSEAFF. DNA for the CDR3: TGTGCCAGCAGTTACTCGAATAGCTTCTCCGAAGCTTTCTTT.